This TCR beta chain was sequenced during a study of identical twins. Overall study results and limits: Abundant cord blood beta clonotypes carried fewer insertions; memory repertoires showed none.

Germline CDR1 and CDR2: SGHTA and FQGNSA. Trimming at V came to 4 bases and at J to 5 bases, leaving 16 bases not matched to a gene. The CDR3 covers 17 residues. Everyone who donated was a healthy Caucasian. As concerns this clonotype: Its specificity is not known.

A universal primer site arose from template switching, and cDNA bore unique molecular identifiers. Each CDR3 protein is one row after TCRdb ran MiXCR on the 5' RACE reads. The data hold some 500,000 distinct CDR3 sequences, with 13% to 15% observed a single time. Another study also made use of these data, one on yellow fever vaccine responses in identical twins.

The source is a young woman in good health. What was sequenced was CD4+ T cells sorted from blood. The chain recombines TRBV7-2 with TRBJ1-2, with TRBD1 matching 7 bases. In DNA form, the CDR3 reads TGTGCCAGCAGCTCCACCGATCTTCAGGGGGTCCCATATGGCTACACCTTC. Its translation: CASSSTDLQGVPYGYTF. Full variable domain (remainder filled in from reference TRBV7-2 and TRBJ1-2): GAGVSQSPSNKVTEKGKDVELRCDPISGHTALYWYRQSLGQGLEFLIYFQGNSAPDKSGLPSDRFSAERTGGSVSTLTIQRTQQEDSAVYLCASSSTDLQGVPYGYTFGSGTRLTVV.